Below are 21 T cell receptor beta chains sequenced from a single sample in a study of blood T cell repertoires in COVID-19. Generated by immunoSEQ multiplex PCR, the TCRdb table keeps only in-frame clones and is missing some. The profile shows 70,000 or so clones, around 83% of them singletons. Sequencing was carried out using peripheral blood. All receptors come from a man between 65 and 85 years old with active COVID-19.

The gene calls are TRBV7-2 and TRBJ1-2; TRBD1 is a possible D gene (5 bases). Per the germline V gene, CDR1 is SGHTA and CDR2 is FQGNSA. V was clipped by 3 bases and J by 4 bases, with 15 bases between them. This CDR3 comprises 15 residues. The CDR3 here is CASSFVPGGGYGYTF. CDR3 nucleotides: TGTGCCAGCAGCTTTGTCCCGGGGGGGGGCTATGGCTACACCTTC.

The chain carries TRBV6-5 and TRBJ2-7; D not resolved. The germline gives CDR1 MNHEY, CDR2 SVGAGI. Trimming cost V 0 bases and J 0 bases, with 6 bases left between them. The CDR3 sequence is 14 residues long. Written as DNA, the CDR3 is TGTGCCAGCAGTTACTCCGCGAGCTCCTACGAGCAGTACTTC. It specifies CASSYSASSYEQYF.

The chain joins TRBV14 to TRBJ2-3, with 7 bases that match TRBD1. The germline V gene encodes CDR1 SGHDN and CDR2 FVKESK. This CDR3 region has 16 residues. The junction had 10 bases not matched to a gene; V was cut back by 2 bases and J by 5 bases. The CDR3 sequence is CASSQPQGSLGDTQYF. The DNA for the CDR3 is TGTGCCAGCAGCCAACCACAGGGGTCACTCGGAGATACGCAGTATTTT.

The chain joins TRBV7-3 to TRBJ2-1; a weak D match, TRBD1 (5 bases). Deletions cut 5 bases from V and 1 base from J, with 6 bases between. The germline CDR1 and CDR2 sequences are SGHTA and FQGTGA. The CDR3 consists of 13 residues. The CDR3 DNA sequence: TGTGCCAGCAGCCAGGGATCCTACAATGAGCAGTTCTTC. It codes for CASSQGSYNEQFF.

The J gene is TRBJ2-5, the V gene TRBV19; TRBD1 matches at 10 bases. This CDR3 comprises 15 residues. The J segment lost 4 bases and the V segment lost 5 bases, leaving 7 bases of the junction unmatched. Germline CDR1 and CDR2: LNHDA and SQIVND (reference sequence). The CDR3 region is CASSGGQGLVETQYF. Here the CDR3 DNA reads TGTGCCAGTAGTGGGGGACAGGGGTTAGTAGAGACCCAGTACTTC.

The J gene is TRBJ2-7, the V gene TRBV5-6, with TRBD1 matching 8 bases. Germline CDR1 reads SGHDT; CDR2 reads YYEEEE. This CDR3 contains 14 residues. Germline trimming cut 3 bases from V and 2 bases from J; bases unmatched to any gene: 4. The CDR3 bases are TGTGCCAGCAGCTGGGCGGACAGGGCCTACGAGCAGTACTTC. It yields the protein CASSWADRAYEQYF.

The V gene is TRBV18, the J gene TRBJ2-2, with a weak D call TRBD2 (5 bases). Germline CDR1 reads KGHSH; CDR2 reads LQKENI. V was shortened by 1 base and J by 6 bases, with 12 bases between the two germline ends. This CDR3 has 15 amino acids. The CDR3 here is CASSPLDGVAGELFF. The DNA for the CDR3 is TGTGCCAGCTCACCACTGGACGGGGTAGCCGGGGAGCTGTTTTTT.

The chain is built from TRBV6-6 and TRBJ1-3; no firm D call. V was trimmed by 4 bases and J by 0 bases, leaving 10 bases between them. The CDR3 loop spans 15 amino acids. CDR1 and CDR2 (germline): MNHNY, SVGAGI (reference sequence). CDR3 nucleotides: TGTGCCAGCAGTTCGACGCCAGGCTCTGGAAACACCATATATTTT. As protein: CASSSTPGSGNTIYF.

The chain has TRBV18 and TRBJ2-1, with 11 bases fitting TRBD2. The CDR3 totals 15 residues. With V trimmed by 4 bases and J by 9 bases, 8 bases remained unmatched. Germline lookup yields CDR1 KGHSH and CDR2 LQKENI. CDR3 residues: CASSLGTSGAGEQFF. The CDR3 nucleotides are TGTGCCAGCTCACTAGGGACTAGCGGAGCGGGTGAGCAGTTCTTC.

The genes are TRBV10-2 and TRBJ2-3; D may be TRBD2 (7 bases). Germline CDR1 WSHSY, CDR2 SAAADI. Trimming took 4 bases from V and 4 from J, leaving 15 bases between them. This CDR3 has 15 amino acids. CDR3 in DNA: TGCGCCAGCAGTGGAGGGGGAGGGCGGGCAGATACGCAGTATTTT. This translates into CASSGGGGRADTQYF.

The rearrangement joins TRBV5-4 to TRBJ2-5; TRBD2 matches at 7 bases. In germline, CDR1 is SGHNT, CDR2 YYREEE (reference sequence). V dropped 2 bases and J dropped 1; count of bases not matched to a gene: 2. The CDR3 runs to 14 residues. The CDR3 reads CASSFGGVQETQYF. In nucleotides, the CDR3 is TGTGCCAGCAGCTTTGGGGGGGTCCAAGAGACCCAGTACTTC.

This clone occurred once. The CDR3 DNA reads TGTGCCAGCTCACCACTGGACAGGGCTACCTATGGCTACACCTTC. This encodes CASSPLDRATYGYTF. The J gene is TRBJ1-2, the V gene TRBV18, with TRBD1 matching over 8 bases. The germline V gene has CDR1 KGHSH and CDR2 LQKENI. The CDR3 consists of 15 residues. The V segment lost 1 base and the J segment 4 bases; nucleotides outside the gene matches: 5.

The V call is TRBV4-3, the J call TRBJ2-1, with 9 positions matching TRBD2. The V gene end was trimmed by 5 bases and the J gene end by 4 bases; junction bases not matched to a gene: 9. CDR3 size: 16 residues. Germline values: CDR1 LGHNA, CDR2 YSLEER. The CDR3 DNA reads TGCGCCAGCAGCGCCACCTTAGCGGGAGCGTACAATGAGCAGTTCTTC. Protein: CASSATLAGAYNEQFF.

The chain joins TRBV30 to TRBJ2-1; 14 bases line up with TRBD2. From germline, CDR1 is GTSNPN and CDR2 SVGIG (reference sequence). V trimming: 5 bases; J trimming: 6 bases; junction bases outside the gene matches: 6. This CDR3 comprises 15 residues. Written as DNA, the CDR3 is TGTGCCTGGGGGGCGGGACTAGCGGGAGTCAATGAGCAGTTCTTC. Translation: CAWGAGLAGVNEQFF.

This clone was seen a few times. The genes are TRBV9 and TRBJ1-1; D is undetermined. CDR1 and CDR2 (germline): SGDLS, YYNGEE. This CDR3 comprises 14 residues. V was clipped by 4 bases and J by 0 bases, with 10 bases between them. CDR3 coding DNA: TGTGCCAGCAGCCGAGCGGGGATGAACACTGAAGCTTTCTTT. Protein product: CASSRAGMNTEAFF.

The chain employs TRBV24-1 and TRBJ2-5; D ambiguous. From germline, CDR1 is KGHDR and CDR2 SFDVKD. The germline V and J ends were trimmed by 3 bases and 4 bases, with 11 bases remaining between them. The CDR3 sequence is 14 residues long. The CDR3 loop reads CATSDPKYGETQYF. CDR3 nucleotide sequence: TGTGCCACCAGTGATCCCAAATACGGAGAGACCCAGTACTTC.

The chain recombines TRBV3-1 (or the pseudogene TRBV3-2) with TRBJ2-1; possible D gene TRBD2, 6 bases. From germline, CDR1 is LGHDT and CDR2 YNNKEL (reference sequence). The CDR3 sequence is 14 residues long. Trimming took 1 base from V and 15 from J, leaving 19 bases between them. The CDR3 is CASSQARELESGFF. CDR3 DNA sequence: TGTGCCAGCAGCCAAGCCCGGGAGTTGGAGTCCGGGTTCTTC.

The V and J genes are TRBV7-3 and TRBJ2-7; D is possibly TRBD2 (6 bases). This CDR3 region has 16 residues. Trimming pared 5 bases from V and 2 bases from J, leaving 19 bases between. CDR1 and CDR2 (germline): SGHTA, FQGTGA. CDR3 sequence reads: CASSPPREAGAYEQYF. The CDR3 DNA reads as TGTGCCAGCAGCCCCCCGAGGGAGGCTGGTGCCTACGAGCAGTACTTC.

CDR3 protein: CATSDLRSGSLSTDTQYF. The CDR3 coding sequence is TGTGCCACCAGTGATTTGAGGTCGGGGTCCTTAAGCACAGATACGCAGTATTTT. This chain joins TRBV24-1 and TRBJ2-3, with D possibly TRBD2 on 5 matching bases. From germline, CDR1 is KGHDR and CDR2 SFDVKD. Trimming left V 0 bases short and J 0 bases short, with 15 bases between. CDR3 length: 18 amino acids.

V and J are TRBV3-1 (or the pseudogene TRBV3-2) and TRBJ2-5; no clear D. The V end was cut by 1 base, the J end by 5 bases, with 8 bases between. The CDR3 runs 13 residues. From germline, CDR1 is LGHDT and CDR2 YNNKEL (reference sequence). The CDR3: CASSQALRETQYF. CDR3 bases: TGTGCCAGCAGCCAAGCCCTGAGGGAGACCCAGTACTTC.

The rearrangement uses TRBV9 and TRBJ1-5; D gene ambiguous. Germline V gives CDR1 SGDLS, CDR2 YYNGEE. CDR3 length equals 14 residues. V was clipped by 0 bases and J by 3 bases, with 7 bases between them. The CDR3 spells CASSVGSLNQPQHF. CDR3 DNA sequence: TGTGCCAGCAGCGTAGGTAGCCTCAATCAGCCCCAGCATTTT.